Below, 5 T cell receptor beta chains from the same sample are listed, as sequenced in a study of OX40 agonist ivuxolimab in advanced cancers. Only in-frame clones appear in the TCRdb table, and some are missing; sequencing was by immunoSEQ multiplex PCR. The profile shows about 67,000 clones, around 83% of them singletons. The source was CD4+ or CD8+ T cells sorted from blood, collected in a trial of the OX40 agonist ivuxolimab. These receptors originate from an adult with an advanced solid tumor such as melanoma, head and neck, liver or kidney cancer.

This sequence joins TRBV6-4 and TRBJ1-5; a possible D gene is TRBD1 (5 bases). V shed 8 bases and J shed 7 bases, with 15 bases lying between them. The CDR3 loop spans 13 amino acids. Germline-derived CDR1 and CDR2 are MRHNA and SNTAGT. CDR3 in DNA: TGTGCCAGCGGGCAGGGTACGGGCCAGCCCCAGCATTTT. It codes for CASGQGTGQPQHF.

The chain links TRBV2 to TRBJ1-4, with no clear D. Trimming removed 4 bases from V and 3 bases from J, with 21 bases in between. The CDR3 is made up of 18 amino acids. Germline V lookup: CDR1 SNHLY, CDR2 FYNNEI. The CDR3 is CASSGNSHRLAANEKLFF. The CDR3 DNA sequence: TGTGCCAGCAGTGGCAATAGCCATCGACTAGCAGCTAATGAAAAACTGTTTTTT.

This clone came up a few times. The CDR3 region is CASSLARTREQYF. The CDR3, as DNA: TGTGCCAGCAGCTTAGCGAGGACGCGCGAGCAGTACTTC. The V gene is TRBV7-9, the J gene TRBJ2-7; D call uncertain. This CDR3 spans 13 amino acids. V was cut by 0 bases and J by 6 bases, with 9 bases left in between. CDR1 and CDR2 from the germline V gene are SEHNR and FQNEAQ (reference sequence). The full variable domain, rest sourced from reference TRBV7-9 and TRBJ2-7, is DTGVSQNPRHKITKRGQNVTFRCDPISEHNRLYWYRQTLGQGPEFLTYFQNEAQLEKSRLLSDRFSAERPKGSFSTLEIQRTEQGDSAMYLCASSLARTREQYFGPGTRLTVT.

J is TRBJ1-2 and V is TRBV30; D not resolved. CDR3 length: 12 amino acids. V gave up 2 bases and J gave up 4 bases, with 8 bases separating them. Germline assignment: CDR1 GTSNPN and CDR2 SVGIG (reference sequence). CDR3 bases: TGTGCCTGGAGTCCTACAGTCTATGGCTACACCTTC. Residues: CAWSPTVYGYTF.

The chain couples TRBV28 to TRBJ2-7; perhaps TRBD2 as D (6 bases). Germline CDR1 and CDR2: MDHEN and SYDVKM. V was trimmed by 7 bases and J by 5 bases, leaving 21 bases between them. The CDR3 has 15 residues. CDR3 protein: CASIPWAEGSHEQYF. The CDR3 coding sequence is TGTGCCAGCATACCTTGGGCGGAGGGGAGTCACGAGCAGTACTTC.